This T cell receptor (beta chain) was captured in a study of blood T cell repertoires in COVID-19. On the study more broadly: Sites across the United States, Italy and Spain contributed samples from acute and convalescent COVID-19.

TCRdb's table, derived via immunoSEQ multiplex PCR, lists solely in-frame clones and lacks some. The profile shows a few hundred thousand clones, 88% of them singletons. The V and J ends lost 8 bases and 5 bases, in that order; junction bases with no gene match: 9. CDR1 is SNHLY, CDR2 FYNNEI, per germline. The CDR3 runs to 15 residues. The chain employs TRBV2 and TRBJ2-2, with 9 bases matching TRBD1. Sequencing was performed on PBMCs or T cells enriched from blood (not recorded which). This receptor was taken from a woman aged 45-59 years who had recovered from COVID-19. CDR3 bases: TGTGCCAGCGTTAGGGGACAGGGCTTAACCGGGGAGCTGTTTTTT. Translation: CASVRGQGLTGELFF.